Here is one T cell receptor beta chain with its context. CDR1 and CDR2 from the germline V gene are SGHRS and YFSETQ. V was pared by 4 bases and J by 3 bases, with 10 bases of the junction left unmatched. The CDR3 sequence is 17 residues long. This sample was taken from a study of cytomegalovirus exposure and HLA in healthy donors. The PCR had 60 Vbeta and 13 Jbeta primers. Here immunoSEQ multiplex PCR was the method, and the copy in TCRdb shows in-frame clones only, minus some. The table includes approximately 280,000 clones, 86% detected once. This chain joins TRBV5-1 and TRBJ2-7; the match to TRBD2 covers 13 bases. This receptor was obtained from a man aged 40-55 years in good health and CMV-seropositive. Sample: PBMCs. This CDR3 is CASSPRRLAGGIYEQYF. CDR3 nucleotide sequence: TGCGCCAGCAGCCCAAGGAGACTAGCGGGAGGAATCTACGAGCAGTACTTC.